The next 17 T cell receptor beta chains were all read from a single sample in a study of PD-1 blockade in classical Hodgkin lymphoma. Libraries were prepared by immunoSEQ multiplex PCR; TCRdb keeps only in-frame clonotypes and omits some of them. The data contain 30,000 or so clones, 70% to 85% of them seen just once; the ten biggest clones take up less than 4.5%. Patients all relapsed after autologous stem cell transplantation, and there was variation in brentuximab vedotin exposure. The material sequenced was peripheral blood mononuclear cells (PBMCs), taken before the second cycle of nivolumab. Every receptor here comes from a human donor with classical Hodgkin lymphoma.

V usage is TRBV7-3 and J usage is TRBJ2-1; weak D call: TRBD2 (6 bases). Germline CDR1 reads SGHTA; CDR2 reads FQGTGA. Trimming cost V 3 bases and J 7 bases, with 7 bases left between them. The CDR3 sequence is 12 residues long. Here the CDR3 reads CASSFLANEQFF. The CDR3 DNA is TGTGCCAGCAGCTTCCTAGCGAATGAGCAGTTCTTC.

The chain couples TRBV27 to TRBJ2-7; 9 bases are shared with TRBD1. V shed 10 bases, J shed 7 bases, and the junction held 17 bases outside the gene matches. The CDR3 totals 15 residues. Germline V lookup: CDR1 MNHEY, CDR2 SMNVEV (reference sequence). DNA for the CDR3: TGTGCCACCTCGAAGGGGACAGGGCGCGTGGGAGAGCAGTACTTC. Encoded protein: CATSKGTGRVGEQYF.

This rearrangement joins TRBV27 to TRBJ1-2; a weak D match, TRBD1 (5 bases). The V gene's germline CDR1 is MNHEY and CDR2 SMNVEV (reference sequence). CDR3 length: 13 residues. V lost 2 bases and J 6 bases, leaving 10 bases between the germline ends. The CDR3 here is CASSLRGGNGYTF. The DNA for the CDR3 is TGTGCCAGCAGTTTACGGGGCGGTAATGGCTACACCTTC.

The V and J genes are TRBV7-3 and TRBJ2-3, with D hard to call. Per germline, CDR1 SGHTA and CDR2 FQGTGA. V was clipped by 3 bases and J by 1 base, with 8 bases between them. The CDR3 covers 14 residues. The CDR3 DNA follows: TGTGCCAGCAGCTTGTCCGGCGGCACAGATACGCAGTATTTT. Its protein product is CASSLSGGTDTQYF.

This clone was counted a single time. The V gene is TRBV27, the J gene TRBJ1-1; D not certain. Germline CDR1 MNHEY, CDR2 SMNVEV (reference sequence). The CDR3 spans 13 residues. V was cut by 4 bases and J by 5 bases, with 11 bases left in between. CDR3 amino acids: CASSYGRQTEAFF. The CDR3, as DNA: TGTGCCAGCAGTTACGGACGTCAGACTGAAGCTTTCTTT.

The chain is built from TRBV6-1 and TRBJ2-7, with D unresolved. Germline V lookup: CDR1 MNHNS, CDR2 SASEGT. The CDR3 contains 14 residues. V gave up 4 bases and J gave up 0 bases, with 10 bases separating them. As DNA, the CDR3 is TGTGCCAGCAGTGTTACCCACTCCTCCTACGAGCAGTACTTC. This translates into CASSVTHSSYEQYF.

The chain carries TRBV19 and TRBJ2-7; D is perhaps TRBD1 (6 bases). This CDR3 comprises 14 residues. With 4 bases removed from V and 5 bases from J, the gap between germline ends came to 15 bases. Germline V gene lookup returns CDR1 LNHDA and CDR2 SQIVND (reference sequence). The DNA of the CDR3 is TGTGCCAGTAGTACCCTCGACAGGAACGACGAGCAGTACTTC. It translates to CASSTLDRNDEQYF.

This chain uses TRBV13 with TRBJ2-3; 7 bases fit TRBD1. The CDR3 sequence is 15 residues long. Germline V gene sequence: CDR1 PRHDT, CDR2 FYEKMQ (reference sequence). The trim removed 6 bases at V and 9 bases at J, leaving 15 bases unmatched. This CDR3 is CASSYRQTGSATQYF. CDR3 coding DNA: TGTGCCAGCAGTTACCGCCAGACAGGGTCAGCGACGCAGTATTTT.

This chain joins TRBV28 and TRBJ2-1; no clear D gene. CDR1 and CDR2 from the germline V gene are MDHEN and SYDVKM. The CDR3 loop spans 12 amino acids. V shed 3 bases and J shed 14 bases, with 14 bases lying between them. CDR3 loop: CASSFNRQGEFF. The CDR3 DNA reads as TGTGCCAGCAGTTTCAATCGGCAAGGAGAGTTCTTC.

V and J are TRBV7-2 and TRBJ2-3; TRBD2 aligns across 9 bases. Germline V gene sequence: CDR1 SGHTA, CDR2 FQGNSA. CDR3 length: 15 residues. V lost 2 bases, J lost 2 bases, and 2 bases stayed unmatched. The DNA of the CDR3 is TGTGCCAGCAGCTTAATAGCGGGGGCCACAGATACGCAGTATTTT. This gives the protein CASSLIAGATDTQYF.

This rearrangement joins TRBV9 to TRBJ2-7; a weak D match, TRBD2 (5 bases). This CDR3 has 15 residues. The germline V gene has CDR1 SGDLS and CDR2 YYNGEE. V dropped 4 bases and J dropped 2 bases, with 16 bases sitting between them. The CDR3 sequence: CASSPRTGSTYEQYF. The CDR3 nucleotides are TGTGCCAGCAGCCCAAGAACGGGGAGCACCTACGAGCAGTACTTC.

The V gene is TRBV5-1, the J gene TRBJ1-4, with TRBD1 matching over 7 bases. The J segment lost 5 bases and the V segment lost 5 bases, leaving 6 bases of the junction unmatched. Germline CDR1 reads SGHRS; CDR2 reads YFSETQ. The CDR3 is made up of 14 amino acids. The CDR3 sequence: CASRRDSLNEKLFF. CDR3 nucleotide sequence: TGCGCCAGCAGACGGGACAGCTTAAATGAAAAACTGTTTTTT.

This clone has a handful of counts. The chain links TRBV19 to TRBJ1-2; 9 bases align to TRBD1. CDR1 is LNHDA and CDR2 is SQIVND in the germline V gene (reference sequence). J was trimmed by 4 bases and V by 6 bases; bases with no gene match: 9. The length of the CDR3 is 15 residues. CDR3 loop: CASSGDRVMSYGYTF. The DNA for the CDR3 is TGTGCCAGTAGCGGGGACAGGGTGATGAGCTATGGCTACACCTTC.

The chain employs TRBV19 and TRBJ2-7; the match to TRBD2 covers 9 bases. The CDR3 totals 16 residues. The ends lost 6 bases at V and 4 bases at J; junction bases unmatched: 13. Germline V gives CDR1 LNHDA, CDR2 SQIVND (reference sequence). The chain's CDR3 is CASRSEASGVFYEQYF. The CDR3 region has the DNA TGTGCCAGTAGATCGGAGGCTAGCGGGGTTTTTTACGAGCAGTACTTC.

This rearrangement joins TRBV6-1 to TRBJ2-1, with D perhaps TRBD1 or TRBD2 (6 bases each). The CDR3 loop spans 14 amino acids. V lost 1 base to trimming and J lost 14 bases, with 18 bases between them. CDR1 and CDR2 (germline): MNHNS, SASEGT. CDR3 DNA: TGTGCCAGCAGTGAAGGGCCCGACAGGTGGGGGGAGTTCTTC. Encoded protein: CASSEGPDRWGEFF.

This chain joins TRBV5-1 and TRBJ1-4, with D maybe TRBD1 (6 bases). The CDR3 sequence is 16 residues long. V was pared by 0 bases and J by 7 bases, with 16 bases between. Germline V gene sequence: CDR1 SGHRS, CDR2 YFSETQ. The CDR3 nucleotides are TGCGCCAGCAGCTTGGGATCCGGGACACGAACTGAAAAACTGTTTTTT. This sequence encodes CASSLGSGTRTEKLFF.

This sequence joins TRBV5-4 and TRBJ2-7; D possibly corresponds to TRBD2 (6 bases). Germline V gene sequence: CDR1 SGHNT, CDR2 YYREEE (reference sequence). Trimming took 2 bases from V and 5 from J, leaving 14 bases between them. This CDR3 region has 14 residues. The CDR3 region has the DNA TGTGCCAGCAGCTTACCGGGGGTATTTCACGAGCAGTACTTC. Its translation: CASSLPGVFHEQYF.